This TCR beta chain stems from a study of T cell changes during pregnancy in multiple sclerosis. Trimming left V 2 bases short and J 6 bases short, with 13 bases between. CDR3 length: 14 residues. Germline CDR1 is SGHTA and CDR2 is FQGNSA. TCRdb's copy holds only in-frame clones and misses some; the assay was immunoSEQ multiplex PCR. The sample consists of 130,000 or so clones, roughly 95% of them appearing once. This clone was seen just once. The chain combines TRBV7-2 with TRBJ1-1, with D unresolved. This sequence originates from a female donor with multiple sclerosis, enrolled in a pregnancy study. Sample: peripheral blood, taken after pregnancy. As DNA, the CDR3 is TGTGCCAGCAGCTTAACCAGGTTAAGTCCTGAAGCTTTCTTT. Amino acid sequence: CASSLTRLSPEAFF. Variable domain in full (rest from reference TRBV7-2 and TRBJ1-1): GAGVSQSPSNKVTEKGKDVELRCDPISGHTALYWYRQSLGQGLEFLIYFQGNSAPDKSGLPSDRFSAERTGGSVSTLTIQRTQQEDSAVYLCASSLTRLSPEAFFGQGTRLTVV.